This TCR beta chain was recovered during a study of T-cell memory formation after mild COVID-19. The CDR3 spans 13 residues. V was shortened by 10 bases and J by 1 base, with 13 bases between the two germline ends. In germline, CDR1 is SGHTA, CDR2 FQGTGA. Findings of the study overall: Pre-infection memory showed some responding clones, and this suggested that cross-reactive memory joined. While clones contracting from day 15 to 85 were balanced between CD4 and CD8, later expanders leaned CD4+.

Note on this clonotype: The antigen is not known.

One entry per CDR3 protein results from TCRdb running MiXCR on the 5' RACE reads. The repertoire includes a few hundred thousand distinct CDR3 sequences, under 25% of them detected once, and around 12% sits in the top ten. The chain employs TRBV7-3 and TRBJ1-1; no firm D call. The origin of this receptor is an adult woman who had mild COVID-19 (a few samples of this study predate the infection). Cell type and time point are not known. Sequenced input: PBMCs or a T cell subset sorted from them (not recorded which). CDR3 sequence: CATSDRANTEAFF. CDR3 sequence (DNA): TGTGCCACCTCTGACCGAGCGAACACTGAAGCTTTCTTT.